One sample yielded the 17 T cell receptor beta chains listed below, sequenced in a study of T cells in Graves' hyperthyroidism and ophthalmopathy (dated by TCRdb to about 2019). Library preparation used multiplex PCR. The sequencer listed for this sample is Illumina HiSeq 2000. TCR beta CDR3 regions were amplified from RNA transcripts. A first-round RT-PCR of the TCR CDR3 used the HTBI primer set with the Qiagen OneStep RT-PCR kit. TCRdb reran the public reads through fastp at Q25 and MiXCR, keeping productive beta chains. Entries are consolidated by CDR3 protein sequence, retaining the most common genes and DNA. The sample table contains around 350,000 distinct CDR3 sequences; only one count was recorded for 15% to 20% of them. Clones ranked in the top ten supply 3.5% to 4% of the sample. The sequencing sample was made of blood. Every receptor here comes from a woman under 30 with Graves' hyperthyroidism.

This clonotype was observed many times. The V call is TRBV5-1, the J call TRBJ1-5, with a possible D match to TRBD1 (6 bases). Trimming pared 1 base from V and 4 bases from J, leaving 12 bases between. The CDR3 length is 15 residues. The germline V gene has CDR1 SGHRS and CDR2 YFSETQ. CDR3 region: CASSLSGQQNQPQHF. The CDR3 nucleotides are TGCGCCAGCAGCTTGTCCGGACAGCAGAATCAGCCCCAGCATTTT. Combining the CDR3 with reference TRBV5-1 and TRBJ1-5 gives the whole variable domain KAGVTQTPRYLIKTRGQQVTLSCSPISGHRSVSWYQQTPGQGLQFLFEYFSETQRNKGNFPGRFSGRQFSNSRSEMNVSTLELGDSALYLCASSLSGQQNQPQHFGDGTRLSIL.

The J gene is TRBJ1-1, the V gene TRBV12-3 or TRBV12-4, with D maybe TRBD1 (6 bases). The germline V and J ends were trimmed by 6 bases and 7 bases, with 15 bases remaining between them. The CDR3 contains 13 residues. The CDR3, as DNA: TGTGCCAGCAGCAACAAGGGGGTGGGTGAAGCTTTCTTT. It codes for CASSNKGVGEAFF.

This clonotype was recorded many times. This chain uses TRBV6-5 with TRBJ2-5; D is perhaps TRBD1 or TRBD2 (6 bases each). V was trimmed by 1 base and J by 4 bases, leaving 13 bases between them. Germline CDR1 and CDR2: MNHEY and SVGAGI. The CDR3 totals 15 residues. The CDR3 nucleotides are TGTGCCAGCAGTTACTTTGGGGGGCCATCAGAGACCCAGTACTTC. It translates to CASSYFGGPSETQYF.

This clonotype was seen at least ten times. CDR3 sequence reads: CASSPTWAGLLAFF. The CDR3 nucleotides are TGTGCCAGCAGTCCGACGTGGGCCGGGCTGTTAGCTTTCTTT. The genes are TRBV2 and TRBJ1-1, with D uncertain. The V end was cut by 5 bases, the J end by 10 bases, with 20 bases between. CDR1 is SNHLY, CDR2 FYNNEI, per germline. The CDR3 spans 14 residues.

J is TRBJ1-2 and V is TRBV6-1; possible D gene TRBD1, 5 bases. Germline-derived CDR1 and CDR2 are MNHNS and SASEGT. V lost 8 bases and J lost 5, with 12 bases in between. The CDR3 has 12 amino acids. CDR3 DNA sequence: TGTGCCAGCGCTGGGACGGAATATGGCTACACCTTC. Translation: CASAGTEYGYTF.

This clonotype has ten or more counts. This chain uses TRBV18 with TRBJ1-2; no clear D. This CDR3 has 15 residues. The V and J ends lost 6 bases and 2 bases respectively, with 16 bases between them. Per germline, CDR1 KGHSH and CDR2 LQKENI. CDR3 nucleotide sequence: TGTGCCAGCTCGGACGGAAGCCCCCTCAACTATGGCTACACCTTC. Residues: CASSDGSPLNYGYTF.

This clonotype has a count of ten or more. CDR3 amino acids: CASSPLGPTRWETQYF. The CDR3 DNA is TGTGCCAGCAGTCCCCTAGGGCCCACGAGGTGGGAGACCCAGTACTTC. The chain uses TRBV6-1 and TRBJ2-5; D remains ambiguous. The V gene's germline CDR1 is MNHNS and CDR2 SASEGT. Trimming shortened V by 5 bases and J by 5 bases, and 21 bases separated the two germline ends. There are 16 residues in the CDR3.

J is TRBJ2-5 and V is TRBV12-5, with D possibly TRBD2 on 5 matching bases. This CDR3 is built from 13 residues. V lost 2 bases to trimming and J lost 3 bases, with 7 bases between them. CDR1 and CDR2 from the germline V gene are LGHNT and FRNRAP. DNA for the CDR3: TGTGCTAGTGGTTTGCAGGAGGAAGAGACCCAGTACTTC. This translates into CASGLQEEETQYF.

This chain joins TRBV27 and TRBJ1-6, with D maybe TRBD1 (5 bases). CDR3 length equals 14 residues. Germline loops: CDR1 MNHEY, CDR2 SMNVEV (reference sequence). V dropped 6 bases and J dropped 13 bases, with 19 bases sitting between them. CDR3 in amino acids: CASSPGTGGHPLHF. The CDR3 DNA is TGTGCCAGCAGCCCCGGGACCGGGGGTCACCCCCTCCACTTT.

This clonotype was recorded a few times. This chain joins TRBV30 and TRBJ2-5; D is perhaps TRBD2 (6 bases). Between the trimmed V and J ends, which lost 2 bases and 4 bases, there was a span of 17 bases. CDR3 length equals 15 residues. The germline gives CDR1 GTSNPN, CDR2 SVGIG (reference sequence). The CDR3 bases are TGTGCCTGGAGTAGTGGGGCGGGAAACGGAGAGACCCAGTACTTC. Encoded protein: CAWSSGAGNGETQYF. Full variable domain (rest looked up from reference TRBV30 and TRBJ2-5): SQTIHQWPATLVQPVGSPLSLECTVEGTSNPNLYWYRQAAGRGLQLLFYSVGIGQISSEVPQNLSASRPQDRQFILSSKKLLLSDSGFYLCAWSSGAGNGETQYFGPGTRLLVL.

Only one count was recorded for this clonotype. This chain links TRBV28 with TRBJ1-1; tentative D call: TRBD1 (5 bases). The CDR3 is 13 residues long. CDR1 is MDHEN and CDR2 is SYDVKM in the germline V gene. Trimming took 3 bases from V and 11 from J, leaving 16 bases between them. CDR3 loop: CASSFSPGTGAFF. In DNA form, the CDR3 reads TGTGCCAGCAGTTTTTCCCCCGGGACTGGTGCTTTCTTT.

This clonotype was seen repeatedly, ten times or more. The chain is built from TRBV2 and TRBJ1-1; 9 bases map to TRBD1. The CDR3 sequence is 13 residues long. Unmatched junction bases numbered 5, after V lost 6 bases and J lost 6 bases. Germline CDR1 reads SNHLY; CDR2 reads FYNNEI. CDR3 coding DNA: TGTGCCAGCAGACTCCGGACAGGGGCTGAAGCTTTCTTT. Encoded protein: CASRLRTGAEAFF.

This clonotype appeared once. The chain is built from TRBV6-2 or TRBV6-3 and TRBJ2-7; D uncertain. Germline CDR1 is MNHEY and CDR2 is SVGEGT. CDR3 length equals 14 residues. Trimming cost V 2 bases and J 3 bases, with 11 bases left between them. The DNA of the CDR3 is TGTGCCAGCAGTTACGGGCCGGTCCACTACGAGCAGTACTTC. It is translated as CASSYGPVHYEQYF.

The chain joins TRBV12-3 or TRBV12-4 to TRBJ2-7, with TRBD2 matching over 7 bases. The V segment lost 5 bases and the J segment 9 bases; nucleotides outside the gene matches: 7. CDR3 length: 12 residues. DNA for the CDR3: TGTGCCAGCAGTCCCGGGGGGAATGGGCAGTACTTC. Translating gives CASSPGGNGQYF.

This chain links TRBV28 with TRBJ1-3; possible D gene TRBD1, 5 bases. CDR1 and CDR2 from the germline V gene are MDHEN and SYDVKM. Trimming stripped 5 bases from V and 4 bases from J, with 12 bases between. The CDR3 is 14 residues long. CDR3 protein: CASSIGVSGNTIYF. The CDR3 DNA is TGTGCCAGCAGTATAGGGGTTTCGGGAAACACCATATATTTT. Filled out from reference TRBV28 and TRBJ1-3, the complete variable domain reads DVKVTQSSRYLVKRTGEKVFLECVQDMDHENMFWYRQDPGLGLRLIYFSYDVKMKEKGDIPEGYSVSREKKERFSLILESASTNQTSMYLCASSIGVSGNTIYFGEGSWLTVV.

This clonotype was detected ten times or more. One end of the junction does not line up with germline, which may come from a read error. The V call is TRBV27, the J call TRBJ2-2, with D maybe TRBD2 (5 bases). The germline CDR1 and CDR2 sequences are MNHEY and SMNVEV (reference sequence). CDR3 length: 14 amino acids. The CDR3 DNA is TGTGCCAGCAGTTCTCCGCCGGGGTCCGGAGAGCTGTTTTTT. Translation gives CASSSPPGSGELFF.

This clonotype appeared once. This chain uses TRBV10-3 with TRBJ1-1; D ambiguous. V lost 10 bases and J 4 bases, leaving 19 bases between the germline ends. This CDR3 has 14 amino acids. The germline gives CDR1 ENHRY, CDR2 SYGVKD. The CDR3 sequence is CATRGDTRGTEAFF. In DNA form, the CDR3 reads TGTGCCACCAGAGGAGACACCCGGGGCACTGAAGCTTTCTTT.